This TCR beta chain was identified during a study of human T cells and chemical hapten exposure. As for time point: pre-sensitization, week 0. The sample's treatment: therapeutic diphenylcyclopropenone sensitization with weekly scalp DPC. CDR3 length: 15 amino acids. V was shortened by 1 base and J by 4 bases, with 11 bases between the two germline ends. The germline V gene has CDR1 MDHEN and CDR2 SYDVKM. One entry per CDR3 protein, called by TCRdb with MiXCR from the RACE reads. Of about 80,000 distinct CDR3 sequences listed, 14% are singletons. A few counts support this clonotype. The chain couples TRBV28 to TRBJ2-1; a possible D gene is TRBD2 (6 bases). The receptor was isolated from a woman in her forties or fifties with alopecia areata. Some clones in this sample may be carry-over from other donors' samples. Specimen: whole blood, collected in connection with sensitization to the hapten diphenylcyclopropenone (DPC). The CDR3, as DNA: TGTGCCAGCAGTTTATTTGGGACTCAATACAATGAGCAGTTCTTC. Translation: CASSLFGTQYNEQFF.